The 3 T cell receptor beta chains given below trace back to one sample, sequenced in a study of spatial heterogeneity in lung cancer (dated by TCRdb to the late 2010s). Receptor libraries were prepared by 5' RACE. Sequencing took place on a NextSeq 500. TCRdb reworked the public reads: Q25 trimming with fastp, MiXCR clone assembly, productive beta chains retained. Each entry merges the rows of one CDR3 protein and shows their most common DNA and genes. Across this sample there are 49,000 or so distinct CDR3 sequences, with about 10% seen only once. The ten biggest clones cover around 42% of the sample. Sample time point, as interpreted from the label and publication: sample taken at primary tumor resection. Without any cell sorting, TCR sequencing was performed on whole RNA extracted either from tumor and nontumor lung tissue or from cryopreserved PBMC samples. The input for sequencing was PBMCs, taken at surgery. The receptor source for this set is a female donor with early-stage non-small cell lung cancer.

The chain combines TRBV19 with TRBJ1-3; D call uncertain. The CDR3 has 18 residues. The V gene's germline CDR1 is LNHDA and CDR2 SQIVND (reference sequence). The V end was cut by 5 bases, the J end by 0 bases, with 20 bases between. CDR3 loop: CASSSRPPGSYSGNTIYF. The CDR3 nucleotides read TGTGCCAGTAGTTCTCGACCCCCGGGGTCCTACTCTGGAAACACCATATATTTT. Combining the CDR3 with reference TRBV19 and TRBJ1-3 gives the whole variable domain DGGITQSPKYLFRKEGQNVTLSCEQNLNHDAMYWYRQDPGQGLRLIYYSQIVNDFQKGDIAEGYSVSREKKESFPLTVTSAQKNPTAFYLCASSSRPPGSYSGNTIYFGEGSWLTVV.

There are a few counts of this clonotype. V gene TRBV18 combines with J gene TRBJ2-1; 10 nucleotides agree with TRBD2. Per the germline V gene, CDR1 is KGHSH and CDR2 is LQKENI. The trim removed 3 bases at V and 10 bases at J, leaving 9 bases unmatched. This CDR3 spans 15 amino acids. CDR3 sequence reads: CASSPKSGGAWEQFF. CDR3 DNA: TGTGCCAGCTCACCCAAGAGCGGGGGGGCGTGGGAGCAGTTCTTC.

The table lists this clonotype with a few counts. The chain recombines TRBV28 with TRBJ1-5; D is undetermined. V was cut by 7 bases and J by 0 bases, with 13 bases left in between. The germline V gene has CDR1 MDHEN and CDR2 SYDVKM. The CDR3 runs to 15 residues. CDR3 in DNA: TGTGCCAGCATGGGAGGCCCGTATAGCAATCAGCCCCAGCATTTT. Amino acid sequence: CASMGGPYSNQPQHF.